Included here is one T cell receptor (beta chain) sequence, with context. Its specificity is unknown. Germline assignment: CDR1 GTSNPN and CDR2 SVGIG (reference sequence). The CDR3 spans 13 residues. Trimming took off 2 bases at V and 4 bases at J, with 11 bases between the two ends. This record comes from a study of identifying expanded T cells in peripheral blood. Generated by immunoSEQ multiplex PCR, the TCRdb table keeps only in-frame clones and is missing some. The top ten clones hold more than 6.5% of a sample with approximately 100,000 clones, about 87% of them seen once. During the collection period, no donor immune events like infections were recorded. General observations from the study: Differentially abundant clones: roughly 1.3 between replicates, approximately 15 at around 2 weeks, 19 to 20 at four.

Sequencing was performed on blood. The rearrangement uses TRBV30 and TRBJ1-1, with D tentatively TRBD1 (5 bases). The TCR was taken from a person aged 18 to 69 in good health. The CDR3 DNA sequence: TGTGCCTGGAGTTTGGGGGAAAGCACTGAAGCTTTCTTT. Protein product: CAWSLGESTEAFF.